Following are 12 T cell receptor beta chains from one sample sequenced in a study of cytomegalovirus exposure and HLA in healthy donors. In the PCR, 60 Vbeta and 13 Jbeta primers were used. TCRdb's table, derived via immunoSEQ multiplex PCR, lists solely in-frame clones and lacks some. The data contain some 130,000 clones, 80% of them singletons. Sequenced input: PBMCs. All receptors derive from a middle-aged man in good health and CMV-seronegative.

The chain employs TRBV9 and TRBJ2-7, with D tentatively TRBD1 (5 bases). The CDR3 contains 14 residues. V was pared by 0 bases and J by 7 bases, with 14 bases between. In germline, CDR1 is SGDLS, CDR2 YYNGEE. The CDR3 nucleotides are TGTGCCAGCAGCGTAGCAGGGCCCCCGTGGGAGCAGTACTTC. It translates to CASSVAGPPWEQYF. The whole variable domain, filled in from reference TRBV9 and TRBJ2-7, reads DSGVTQTPKHLITATGQRVTLRCSPRSGDLSVYWYQQSLDQGLQFLIQYYNGEERAKGNILERFSAQQFPDLHSELNLSSLELGDSALYFCASSVAGPPWEQYFGPGTRLTVT.

This clone turned up a few times. This sequence joins TRBV2 and TRBJ1-5; no firm D call. The V and J ends lost 4 bases and 3 bases respectively, with 4 bases between them. CDR1 is SNHLY, CDR2 FYNNEI, per germline. This CDR3 comprises 12 residues. CDR3 coding DNA: TGTGCCAGCAGTGGACTCAATCAGCCCCAGCATTTT. This sequence encodes CASSGLNQPQHF. The whole variable domain, remainder taken from reference TRBV2 and TRBJ1-5, is EPEVTQTPSHQVTQMGQEVILRCVPISNHLYFYWYRQILGQKVEFLVSFYNNEISEKSEIFDDQFSVERPDGSNFTLKIRSTKLEDSAMYFCASSGLNQPQHFGDGTRLSIL.

The chain links TRBV5-6 to TRBJ1-4, with 7 bases matching TRBD1. The CDR3 is made up of 15 amino acids. V lost 4 bases, J lost 4 bases, and 7 bases stayed unmatched. Germline V lookup: CDR1 SGHDT, CDR2 YYEEEE. CDR3 nucleotide sequence: TGTGCCAGCAGCCGCCGGGACAGAGATAATGAAAAACTGTTTTTT. It translates to CASSRRDRDNEKLFF.

This chain joins TRBV7-2 and TRBJ1-4; D is possibly TRBD1 (5 bases). The CDR3 sequence is 18 residues long. CDR1 SGHTA and CDR2 FQGNSA come from the germline V gene. V lost 3 bases, J lost 0 bases, and 17 bases lay in between. The CDR3: CASSLGLQIPATNEKLFF. The CDR3 region has the DNA TGTGCCAGCAGCTTGGGACTTCAAATCCCGGCAACTAATGAAAAACTGTTTTTT.

The gene calls are TRBV30 and TRBJ2-7; 7 bases align to TRBD2. Germline lookup yields CDR1 GTSNPN and CDR2 SVGIG (reference sequence). Losses at the gene ends were 5 bases for V and 2 bases for J; bases not matched to a gene: 9. CDR3 length: 14 residues. The CDR3 region is CAWAKHGGTYEQYF. The CDR3 bases are TGTGCCTGGGCCAAACACGGGGGGACCTACGAGCAGTACTTC.

This clone was detected a few times. This chain joins TRBV11-1 and TRBJ1-2, with D unclear. V was pared by 5 bases and J by 5 bases, with 15 bases between. Germline loops: CDR1 SGHAT, CDR2 FQDESV (reference sequence). CDR3 length: 14 amino acids. The CDR3 spells CASSTSDRDYGYTF. As DNA, the CDR3 is TGTGCCAGCAGCACCTCTGACCGGGATTATGGCTACACCTTC.

V is TRBV5-1 and J is TRBJ2-7; 12 bases map to TRBD1. The ends lost 5 bases at V and 3 bases at J; junction bases unmatched: 9. This CDR3 region has 16 residues. From germline, CDR1 is SGHRS and CDR2 YFSETQ. The CDR3 region has the DNA TGCGCCAGCAGTGAGGGACAGGGGGCCACCTTCTACGAGCAGTACTTC. Protein: CASSEGQGATFYEQYF.

The chain couples TRBV5-1 to TRBJ2-7, with unresolved D. This CDR3 region has 15 residues. The germline V gene has CDR1 SGHRS and CDR2 YFSETQ. V was cut by 4 bases and J by 3 bases, with 17 bases left in between. The CDR3 is CASSINPGTFYEQYF. Written as DNA, the CDR3 is TGCGCCAGCAGCATCAATCCGGGTACCTTCTACGAGCAGTACTTC.

V gene TRBV10-1 combines with J gene TRBJ2-7; TRBD2 might be the D (5 bases). The germline V gene encodes CDR1 WNHNN and CDR2 SYGVQD (reference sequence). V lost 6 bases and J lost 4, with 10 bases in between. The CDR3 has 12 amino acids. As DNA, the CDR3 is TGCGCCAGCAGGGACGGGGATTACGAGCAGTACTTC. Its protein is CASRDGDYEQYF.

The V gene is TRBV18, the J gene TRBJ2-7, with 8 bases that match TRBD1. The CDR3 is 15 amino acids. The germline V gene has CDR1 KGHSH and CDR2 LQKENI. The V segment lost 3 bases and the J segment 2 bases; nucleotides outside the gene matches: 6. DNA of the CDR3: TGTGCCAGCTCACCTGGACAGGGTGAGGCCTACGAGCAGTACTTC. The encoded protein is CASSPGQGEAYEQYF.

This clone was counted a few times. The chain carries TRBV5-1 and TRBJ2-1, with D possibly TRBD2 on 5 matching bases. The CDR3 has 12 residues. V was pared by 1 base and J by 7 bases, with 6 bases between. Looked up from germline, CDR1 is SGHRS and CDR2 is YFSETQ. The CDR3 loop reads CASSLPGNEQFF. For the CDR3, the DNA is TGCGCCAGCAGCTTGCCGGGGAATGAGCAGTTCTTC.

The genes are TRBV5-4 and TRBJ2-7, with TRBD1 matching 8 bases. Trimming took 0 bases from V and 3 from J; bases not matched to a gene: 2. The germline CDR1 and CDR2 sequences are SGHNT and YYREEE (reference sequence). The CDR3 is made up of 14 amino acids. CDR3 residues: CASSLGQGFYEQYF. CDR3 in DNA: TGTGCCAGCAGCTTGGGACAGGGGTTCTACGAGCAGTACTTC.